This TCR beta chain was sequenced for a study of identical twins. Study-level results: Abundant cord blood beta clonotypes carried fewer insertions; memory repertoires showed none. It was cross-sectional statistical analysis, not following the same donors, that the conclusions relied on.

Comments on this clonotype: The target antigen is unknown.

Addition of a universal primer site occurred through template switching, and cDNA carried unique molecular identifiers. One entry per CDR3 protein results from TCRdb running MiXCR on the 5' RACE reads. The table records about 460,000 distinct CDR3 sequences, approximately 15% of them present only once. Looked up from germline, CDR1 is SGHTA and CDR2 is FQGNSA. V was cut by 5 bases and J by 0 bases, with 17 bases left in between. The CDR3 loop spans 17 amino acids. These same records also appear under a second study, on yellow fever vaccine responses in identical twins.

The V gene is TRBV7-2, the J gene TRBJ2-1; the D gene could be TRBD1 or TRBD2 (5 bases each). This receptor was identified in a woman younger than 30 in good health. The source material was CD4+ T cells sorted from blood. For the CDR3, the DNA is TGTGCCAGCAGCCAAGGGGCGAGGACTTTCTCCTACAATGAGCAGTTCTTC. Translating it yields CASSQGARTFSYNEQFF.